Presented here are 25 T cell receptor beta chains from one specimen sequenced in a study of OX40 agonist ivuxolimab in advanced cancers. Library generation was performed with the immunoSEQ multiplex PCR assay. This immuneACCESS table, as held by TCRdb, lists in-frame sequences with V and J called but not all clones. Of the missing ones, under half trace to an unresolved V gene in checked studies; the others have no known cause. This sample has 50,000 to 65,000 clones in its table, and about 90% of those were observed once. The ten largest make up roughly 1.8% of the sample. Sample: CD4+ or CD8+ T cells sorted from blood, taken in a trial of the OX40 agonist ivuxolimab. Receptors originate from an adult with an advanced solid tumor such as melanoma, head and neck, liver or kidney cancer.

The CDR3 is CASSLQSGSGSDTQYF. The CDR3 DNA sequence: TGTGCCAGCAGCTTGCAAAGCGGGAGTGGGTCAGATACGCAGTATTTT. V gene TRBV7-2 combines with J gene TRBJ2-3; 8 bases match TRBD2. There are 16 residues in the CDR3. V shed 3 bases, J shed 4 bases, and the junction held 9 bases outside the gene matches. Germline V gene data show CDR1 as SGHTA and CDR2 as FQGNSA.

The chain carries TRBV28 and TRBJ2-1; 8 bases line up with TRBD2. Germline V lookup: CDR1 MDHEN, CDR2 SYDVKM. J was trimmed by 7 bases and V by 8 bases; bases with no gene match: 7. This CDR3 is 13 amino acids long. CDR3 loop: CASLESGRNEQFF. In DNA, the CDR3 is TGTGCCAGCCTTGAGAGCGGGAGAAATGAGCAGTTCTTC.

The chain joins TRBV4-2 to TRBJ2-1; D gene uncertain. The CDR3 has 16 amino acids. Trimming removed 0 bases at V and 0 bases at J, with 9 bases between. CDR1 is LGHNA and CDR2 is YNFKEQ in the germline V gene. The CDR3, as DNA: TGTGCCAGCAGCCAAGATTTCAGTGGCTCCTACAATGAGCAGTTCTTC. Protein product: CASSQDFSGSYNEQFF.

J is TRBJ2-2 and V is TRBV2, with D perhaps matching TRBD2 (5 bases). The germline V gene encodes CDR1 SNHLY and CDR2 FYNNEI. This CDR3 contains 15 residues. V was pared by 2 bases and J by 4 bases, with 11 bases between. DNA for the CDR3: TGTGCCAGCAGTGAAAACAGCCGGGGCACCGGGGAGCTGTTTTTT. Translated: CASSENSRGTGELFF.

This rearrangement joins TRBV28 to TRBJ2-2; 9 bases agree with TRBD1. The CDR3 contains 14 residues. Germline trimming cut 2 bases from V and 7 bases from J; bases unmatched to any gene: 2. Germline V gene sequence: CDR1 MDHEN, CDR2 SYDVKM. The CDR3 sequence: CASSLTGGVGELFF. Written as DNA, the CDR3 is TGTGCCAGCAGTTTAACAGGGGGCGTCGGGGAGCTGTTTTTT. The full variable domain, with the rest looked up from reference TRBV28 and TRBJ2-2, is DVKVTQSSRYLVKRTGEKVFLECVQDMDHENMFWYRQDPGLGLRLIYFSYDVKMKEKGDIPEGYSVSREKKERFSLILESASTNQTSMYLCASSLTGGVGELFFGEGSRLTVL.

The rearrangement uses TRBV19 and TRBJ2-1, with a possible D match to TRBD2 (6 bases). From germline, CDR1 is LNHDA and CDR2 SQIVND (reference sequence). Trimming pared 7 bases from V and 4 bases from J, leaving 11 bases between. The CDR3 runs 13 residues. CDR3 nucleotides: TGTGCCAGTAAGGGACTTGGTTACAATGAGCAGTTCTTC. This gives the protein CASKGLGYNEQFF.

This chain uses TRBV7-2 with TRBJ1-2; D is unclear. The CDR3 totals 13 residues. Between the trimmed V and J ends, which lost 1 base and 2 bases, there was a span of 5 bases. The germline V gene encodes CDR1 SGHTA and CDR2 FQGNSA. The CDR3 DNA follows: TGTGCCAGCAGCTTAGGAGGGAACTATGGCTACACCTTC. Amino acids: CASSLGGNYGYTF.

The V and J genes are TRBV7-2 and TRBJ2-5, with D perhaps being TRBD1 or TRBD2 (5 bases each). Germline CDR1 reads SGHTA; CDR2 reads FQGNSA. The V gene lost 4 bases and the J gene lost 5 bases, with 17 bases spanning the gap. This CDR3 contains 15 residues. In nucleotides, the CDR3 is TGTGCCAGCAGCTCACCGGGACCTCGGCAGGAGACCCAGTACTTC. Translating it yields CASSSPGPRQETQYF.

On this clone: Other nucleotide sequences from this sample produce the same CDR3. The chain joins TRBV5-1 to TRBJ1-3; D possibly corresponds to TRBD1 (5 bases). The germline V and J ends were trimmed by 0 bases and 4 bases, with 8 bases remaining between them. CDR3 length equals 14 residues. The germline CDR1 and CDR2 sequences are SGHRS and YFSETQ. CDR3 protein: CASSLGQGGNTIYF. The CDR3 region has the DNA TGCGCCAGCAGCTTGGGTCAGGGCGGAAACACCATATATTTT.

The chain recombines TRBV6-5 with TRBJ2-2; D uncertain. The V gene lost 8 bases and the J gene lost 2 bases, with 12 bases spanning the gap. In germline, CDR1 is MNHEY, CDR2 SVGAGI. The CDR3 consists of 14 residues. CDR3 amino acids: CASVRNFNTGELFF. As DNA, the CDR3 is TGTGCCAGCGTTAGGAATTTTAACACCGGGGAGCTGTTTTTT.

The chain links TRBV15 to TRBJ1-3, with D perhaps TRBD1 (6 bases). Trimming left V 0 bases short and J 3 bases short, with 15 bases between. This CDR3 is built from 17 residues. From germline, CDR1 is LNHNV and CDR2 YYDKDF (reference sequence). For the CDR3, the DNA is TGTGCCACCAGCAGAGATCCGGGGGCAGTGGGTGGAAACACCATATATTTT. Its translation: CATSRDPGAVGGNTIYF.

The chain couples TRBV15 to TRBJ2-7; D may match TRBD1 or TRBD2 (5 bases each). CDR3 length equals 16 residues. CDR1 LNHNV and CDR2 YYDKDF come from the germline V gene (reference sequence). Trimming removed 0 bases from V and 6 bases from J, with 18 bases in between. The CDR3 DNA reads TGTGCCACCAGCAGAGATCCGGCTAGCTTTGGGGGCGAGCAGTACTTC. Amino acid sequence: CATSRDPASFGGEQYF. Full variable domain (rest looked up from reference TRBV15 and TRBJ2-7): DAMVIQNPRYQVTQFGKPVTLSCSQTLNHNVMYWYQQKSSQAPKLLFHYYDKDFNNEADTPDNFQSRRPNTSFCFLDIRSPGLGDTAMYLCATSRDPASFGGEQYFGPGTRLTVT.

V is TRBV13 and J is TRBJ1-1; 7 nucleotides agree with TRBD1. CDR1 and CDR2 from the germline V gene are PRHDT and FYEKMQ (reference sequence). V trimming: 4 bases; J trimming: 0 bases; junction bases outside the gene matches: 5. The CDR3 loop spans 15 amino acids. The CDR3 nucleotides read TGTGCCAGCAGCTGGATGGACAGGATGAACACTGAAGCTTTCTTT. Translation: CASSWMDRMNTEAFF.

The DNA of the CDR3 is TGCGCCAGCAGCCAAGATAGAGCAGGGTTCTACGAGCAGTACTTC. As protein: CASSQDRAGFYEQYF. The chain links TRBV4-3 to TRBJ2-7; a weak D match, TRBD1 (5 bases). This CDR3 has 15 residues. CDR1 and CDR2 (germline): LGHNA, YSLEER. Trimming removed 0 bases from V and 3 bases from J, with 12 bases in between.

V is TRBV5-1 and J is TRBJ1-4; TRBD1 matches 7 bases. With 0 bases clipped from V and 8 bases from J, the junction kept 1 base outside the gene matches. This CDR3 contains 13 residues. Germline V gene lookup returns CDR1 SGHRS and CDR2 YFSETQ. CDR3 sequence reads: CASSLAQGEKLFF. Written as DNA, the CDR3 is TGCGCCAGCAGCTTGGCACAGGGGGAAAAACTGTTTTTT.

This chain's CDR3 is CAISEERKKQGEQYF. The DNA of the CDR3 is TGTGCCATCAGTGAGGAAAGAAAAAAACAGGGGGAGCAGTACTTC. The chain has TRBV10-3 and TRBJ2-7; 7 bases are a match to TRBD1. V was clipped by 2 bases and J by 7 bases; unmatched bases: 11. Germline V gene lookup returns CDR1 ENHRY and CDR2 SYGVKD. The CDR3 is 15 residues long.

The rearrangement links TRBV28 to TRBJ1-1; D is unclear. Germline V gene sequence: CDR1 MDHEN, CDR2 SYDVKM. The length of the CDR3 is 14 residues. Trimming stripped 4 bases from V and 3 bases from J, with 12 bases between. The CDR3 here is CASSSGEGHTEAFF. Written as DNA, the CDR3 is TGTGCCAGCAGTTCCGGGGAGGGTCACACTGAAGCTTTCTTT.

The chain joins TRBV6-5 to TRBJ2-7; TRBD1 is a possible D gene (5 bases). Germline V lookup: CDR1 MNHEY, CDR2 SVGAGI. CDR3 length equals 14 residues. Trimming removed 5 bases from V and 3 bases from J, with 14 bases in between. The CDR3 DNA reads TGTGCCAGCAGTCGCGCTCAGGGCTACTACGAGCAGTACTTC. This codes for CASSRAQGYYEQYF.

V usage is TRBV5-4 and J usage is TRBJ2-5; 7 positions agree with TRBD2. The CDR3 runs to 16 residues. Trimming took 6 bases from V and 2 from J; bases not matched to a gene: 13. Germline CDR1 and CDR2: SGHNT and YYREEE (reference sequence). The CDR3 is CASTSRGGGVQETQYF. In DNA form, the CDR3 reads TGTGCCAGCACCTCCCGGGGCGGGGGAGTTCAAGAGACCCAGTACTTC.

In this sample, this clone turned up once. The chain recombines TRBV5-1 with TRBJ1-1; D unclear. The ends were cut back, 9 bases at V and 0 bases at J, with 18 bases in the middle. The V gene's germline CDR1 is SGHRS and CDR2 YFSETQ. There are 15 residues in the CDR3. CDR3 coding DNA: TGCGCCACCACAAAGGCAGGCTCCATGAACACTGAAGCTTTCTTT. Protein sequence: CATTKAGSMNTEAFF.

The V and J genes are TRBV7-9 and TRBJ1-2, with D tentatively TRBD1 (5 bases). There are 15 residues in the CDR3. Germline-derived CDR1 and CDR2 are SEHNR and FQNEAQ (reference sequence). Trimming removed 5 bases from V and 4 bases from J, with 17 bases in between. CDR3 in amino acids: CASSIGGGETYGYTF. The DNA for the CDR3 is TGTGCCAGCAGCATCGGGGGAGGGGAGACCTATGGCTACACCTTC.

This clone showed up just once. This chain joins TRBV7-2 and TRBJ1-5, with D perhaps matching TRBD1 (6 bases). The germline V and J ends were trimmed by 2 bases and 5 bases, with 7 bases remaining between them. CDR1 is SGHTA, CDR2 FQGNSA, per germline. The CDR3 has 13 amino acids. This chain's CDR3 is CASSLRQDQPQHF. CDR3 nucleotides: TGTGCCAGCAGCTTACGACAGGATCAGCCCCAGCATTTT.

The genes are TRBV4-2 and TRBJ2-3; maybe TRBD2 (5 bases). This CDR3 has 14 residues. Germline-derived CDR1 and CDR2 are LGHNA and YNFKEQ. Trimming pared 3 bases from V and 8 bases from J, leaving 15 bases between. The CDR3 bases are TGTGCCAGCAGCCAGAGGGTTTTATTTGGTACGCAGTATTTT. Translation: CASSQRVLFGTQYF.

This chain connects TRBV29-1 to TRBJ1-2; TRBD1 matches 8 bases. The CDR3 is 13 residues long. Germline V gene lookup returns CDR1 SQVTM and CDR2 ANQGSEA. With 5 bases clipped from V and 7 bases from J, the junction kept 9 bases outside the gene matches. The CDR3 is CSVLIDRGSGYTF. Here the CDR3 DNA reads TGCAGCGTTCTCATAGACAGGGGCTCTGGCTACACCTTC.

The CDR3 bases are TGTGCCAGCAGCCACGACAGGGGGAACACTGAAGCTTTCTTT. Protein sequence: CASSHDRGNTEAFF. J is TRBJ1-1 and V is TRBV5-4; 8 nucleotides match TRBD1. From germline, CDR1 is SGHNT and CDR2 YYREEE (reference sequence). The CDR3 loop spans 14 amino acids. J gave up 1 base and V 4 bases, and 3 bases lay outside the gene matches.